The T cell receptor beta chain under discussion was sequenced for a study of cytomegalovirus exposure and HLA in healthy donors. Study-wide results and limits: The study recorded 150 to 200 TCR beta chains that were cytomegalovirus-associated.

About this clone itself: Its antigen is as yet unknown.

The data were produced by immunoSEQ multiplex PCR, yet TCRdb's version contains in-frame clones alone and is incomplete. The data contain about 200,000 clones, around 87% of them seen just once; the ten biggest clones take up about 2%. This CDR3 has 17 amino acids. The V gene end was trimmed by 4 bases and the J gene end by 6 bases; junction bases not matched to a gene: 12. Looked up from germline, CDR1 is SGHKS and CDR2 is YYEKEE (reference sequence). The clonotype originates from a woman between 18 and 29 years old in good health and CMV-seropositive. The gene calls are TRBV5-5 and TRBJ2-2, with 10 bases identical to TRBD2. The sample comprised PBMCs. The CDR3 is CASSPPLAGDNAGELFF. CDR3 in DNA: TGTGCCAGCAGCCCCCCCCTAGCGGGAGACAACGCCGGGGAGCTGTTTTTT.